One and the same sample provided the 5 T cell receptor beta chains below, sequenced in a study of a mutant IDH1 vaccine in newly diagnosed glioma. Documented time point: week 5, during vaccination. It was 300 ug of mutant IDH1 20-mer peptide that made up each vaccine dose, given with topical imiquimod. The protocol was immunoSEQ multiplex PCR, while the TCRdb copy is restricted to in-frame clones and leaves out a portion. There are 49,000 or so clones in the sample; roughly 78% occur only once, and 1.5% to 2% lies in the top ten. Antigens for these TCRs are unknown. This specimen was PBMCs, taken from a glioma patient whose treatment included an IDH1 peptide vaccine. The origin of the receptors is a woman aged 40 to 50 with glioma.

This rearrangement joins TRBV10-1 to TRBJ2-7; no firm D call. The germline V gene encodes CDR1 WNHNN and CDR2 SYGVQD (reference sequence). Trimming left V 4 bases short and J 2 bases short, with 3 bases between. The CDR3 loop spans 11 amino acids. The CDR3 DNA sequence: TGCGCCAGCAGTGGGCCCTACGAGCAGTACTTC. Protein sequence: CASSGPYEQYF.

This chain uses TRBV20-1 with TRBJ2-2; D is undetermined. Germline CDR1 DFQATT, CDR2 SNEGSKA (reference sequence). CDR3 length equals 11 residues. With 6 bases removed from V and 2 bases from J, the gap between germline ends came to 4 bases. The CDR3 sequence is CSAINTGELFF. The CDR3 DNA reads as TGCAGTGCCATTAACACCGGGGAGCTGTTTTTT.

This clone was counted between two and nine times. The V and J genes are TRBV6-1 and TRBJ1-5; D may be TRBD1 (6 bases). The CDR3 length is 15 residues. Germline V gene lookup returns CDR1 MNHNS and CDR2 SASEGT. Trimming cost V 2 bases and J 4 bases, with 12 bases left between them. CDR3 DNA: TGTGCCAGCAGTGAAAACAGGGATAGAAATCAGCCCCAGCATTTT. This encodes CASSENRDRNQPQHF.

This clone occurred once. V is TRBV19 and J is TRBJ2-7; no clear D gene. The germline V and J ends were trimmed by 3 bases and 6 bases, with 12 bases remaining between them. The germline V gene encodes CDR1 LNHDA and CDR2 SQIVND (reference sequence). The CDR3 is 13 residues long. The CDR3 spells CASSIPGLGEQYF. CDR3 bases: TGTGCCAGTAGTATTCCCGGGTTGGGCGAGCAGTACTTC.

The chain combines TRBV7-6 with TRBJ1-6, with D uncertain. Germline lookup yields CDR1 SGHVS and CDR2 FNYEAQ. The CDR3 loop spans 14 amino acids. V was pared by 1 base and J by 7 bases, with 8 bases between. The CDR3 coding sequence is TGTGCCAGCAGCTTAGAGTCAGGAAATTCACCCCTCCACTTT. Its translation is CASSLESGNSPLHF.